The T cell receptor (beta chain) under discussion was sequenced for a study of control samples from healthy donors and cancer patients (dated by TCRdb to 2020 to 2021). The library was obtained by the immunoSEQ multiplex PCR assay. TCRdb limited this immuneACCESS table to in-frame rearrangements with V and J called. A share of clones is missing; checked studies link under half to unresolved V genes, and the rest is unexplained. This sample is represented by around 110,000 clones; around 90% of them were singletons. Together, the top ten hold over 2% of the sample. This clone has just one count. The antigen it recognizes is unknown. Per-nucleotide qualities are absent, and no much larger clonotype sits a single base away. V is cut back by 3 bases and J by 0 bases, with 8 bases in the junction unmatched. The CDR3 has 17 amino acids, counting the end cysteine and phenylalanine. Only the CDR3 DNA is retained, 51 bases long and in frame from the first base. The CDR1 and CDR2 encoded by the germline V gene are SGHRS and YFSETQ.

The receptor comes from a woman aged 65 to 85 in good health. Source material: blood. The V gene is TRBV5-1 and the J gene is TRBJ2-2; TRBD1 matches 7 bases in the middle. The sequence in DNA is TGCGCCAGCAGCTGGGGTCCGGGACAGCCGAACACCGGGGAGCTGTTTTTT. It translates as CASSWGPGQPNTGELFF.